These 6 T cell receptor beta chains were all obtained from the same sample, sequenced in a study of blood T cell repertoires in COVID-19. Profiled with immunoSEQ multiplex PCR; TCRdb holds only in-frame clones, not every one. The data hold around 190,000 clones, with 70% to 85% observed a single time. Specimen: peripheral blood. All receptors derive from a human donor in a cohort sampled during active COVID-19.

This clone has just a few counts. This chain joins TRBV7-8 and TRBJ1-3; TRBD1 might be the D (6 bases). Germline CDR1 is SGHVS and CDR2 is FQNEAQ. The CDR3 totals 13 residues. V lost 5 bases, J lost 9 bases, and 14 bases lay in between. Written as DNA, the CDR3 is TGTGCCAGCAGCCCTGGACAGTTAAGCACCATATATTTT. This codes for CASSPGQLSTIYF.

This chain links TRBV19 with TRBJ1-6, with D tentatively TRBD1 (5 bases). The ends were cut back, 1 base at V and 9 bases at J, with 13 bases in the middle. The CDR3 contains 15 residues. Germline CDR1 and CDR2: LNHDA and SQIVND (reference sequence). The CDR3 coding sequence is TGTGCCAGTAGTATAGGCCGGACACGAAGTTCACCCCTCCACTTT. Its translation is CASSIGRTRSSPLHF.

V gene TRBV5-6 combines with J gene TRBJ2-7; 8 bases agree with TRBD1. CDR1 and CDR2 from the germline V gene are SGHDT and YYEEEE. V dropped 1 base and J dropped 0; count of bases not matched to a gene: 3. The CDR3 is made up of 15 amino acids. The CDR3, as DNA: TGTGCCAGCAGCTTGATGACAGGGGCCTCCTACGAGCAGTACTTC. Its translation: CASSLMTGASYEQYF.

In its sample, this clone was seen a few times. The chain is built from TRBV20-1 and TRBJ1-2, with a tentative D call TRBD1 (5 bases). CDR1 is DFQATT, CDR2 SNEGSKA, per germline (reference sequence). CDR3 size: 11 residues. The V end was cut by 0 bases, the J end by 7 bases, with 6 bases between. In nucleotides, the CDR3 is TGCAGTGCTAGAGATAGGGGTGGCTACACCTTC. As protein: CSARDRGGYTF.

The rearrangement joins TRBV19 to TRBJ2-1, with a tentative D call TRBD1 (6 bases). Trimming took 10 bases from V and 6 from J, leaving 16 bases between them. CDR1 LNHDA and CDR2 SQIVND come from the germline V gene (reference sequence). The CDR3 covers 13 residues. CDR3 protein: CATKDSVVNEQFF. The CDR3 coding sequence is TGTGCCACCAAGGACAGCGTCGTCAATGAGCAGTTCTTC.

V is TRBV14 and J is TRBJ2-1, with D perhaps TRBD2 (6 bases). V was pared by 2 bases and J by 0 bases, with 8 bases between. Germline V lookup: CDR1 SGHDN, CDR2 FVKESK. This CDR3 has 15 amino acids. CDR3 loop: CASSQRRGSYNEQFF. CDR3 DNA: TGTGCCAGCAGCCAAAGGAGGGGCTCCTACAATGAGCAGTTCTTC.